This T cell receptor beta chain was sequenced in a study of cytomegalovirus exposure and HLA in healthy donors. Vbeta (60) and Jbeta (13) primers were used in the PCR. TCRdb keeps only in-frame clones here, not all; method: immunoSEQ multiplex PCR. The data contain approximately 180,000 clones, about four fifths of them singletons. Study conclusions and caveats: Later on, a genetic analysis was performed. It linked a missense variant in DCLRE1C with V- and J-gene trimming of TCR beta.

The trim removed 5 bases at V and 5 bases at J, leaving 8 bases unmatched. CDR1 is SNHLY, CDR2 FYNNEI, per germline. The CDR3 totals 15 residues. Comment on this clone: No antigen is known for it.

Sequencing used PBMCs. V is TRBV2 and J is TRBJ1-1, with 10 bases lining up with TRBD1. The sequence came from a woman aged 18-29 years in good health and CMV-seronegative. CDR3 region: CASSPGQGMETEAFF. The CDR3 DNA sequence: TGTGCCAGCAGTCCGGGACAGGGGATGGAAACTGAAGCTTTCTTT.